This T cell receptor beta chain derives from a study of shared clonotypes between healthy human individuals. Study-wide context: Plates per donor: three CD4 naive, three CD4 memory, two CD8 naive, one CD8 memory. The study's findings and limits: What rarefaction showed was incomplete sorted-subset sequencing despite large depth.

After removal of 6 bases from V and 7 bases from J, the junction contained 7 bases not matched to a gene. CDR1 is SGHNT, CDR2 YYREEE, per germline (reference sequence). The CDR3 consists of 15 residues. Cells designated naive CD8 were CD45RO-negative and were positively selected for CCR7, with terminally differentiated effector memory CD45RA+ cells excluded. In regard to this clone: Its antigen is not known.

Assay execution proceeded at the deep level. Profiled with immunoSEQ multiplex PCR; TCRdb holds only in-frame clones, not every one. The sample lists 550,000 to 750,000 clones, 90% to 95% seen once, with about 24% in the top ten. This clonotype originated in a man aged 30 to 45 in good health. The source material was naive CD8+ T cells sorted from blood. This chain joins TRBV5-4 and TRBJ2-1; 13 bases line up with TRBD2. The CDR3: CASKLAGGTKNEQFF. In nucleotides, the CDR3 is TGTGCCAGCAAACTAGCGGGAGGGACGAAGAATGAGCAGTTCTTC.